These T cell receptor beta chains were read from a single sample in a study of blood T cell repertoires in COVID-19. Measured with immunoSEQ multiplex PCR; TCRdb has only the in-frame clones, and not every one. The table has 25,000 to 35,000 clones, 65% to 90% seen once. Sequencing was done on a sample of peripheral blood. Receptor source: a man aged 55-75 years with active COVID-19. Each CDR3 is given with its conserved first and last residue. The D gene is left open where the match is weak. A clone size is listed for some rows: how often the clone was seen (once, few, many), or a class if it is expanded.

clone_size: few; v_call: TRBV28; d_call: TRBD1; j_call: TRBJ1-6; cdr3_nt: TGTGCCAGCAGGATATATCGACAGGGCAATAATTCACCCCTCCACTTT; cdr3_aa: CASRIYRQGNNSPLHF
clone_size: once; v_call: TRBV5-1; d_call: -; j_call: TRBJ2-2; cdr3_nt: TGCGCCAGCAGCTTGGTGCCTATTGCGGAGCGGTCCGGGGAGCTGTTTTTT; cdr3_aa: CASSLVPIAERSGELFF
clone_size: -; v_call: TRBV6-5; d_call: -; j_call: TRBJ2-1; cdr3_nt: TGTGCCAGCAGTCCTCTAGCTGAGCAGTTCTTC; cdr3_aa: CASSPLAEQFF
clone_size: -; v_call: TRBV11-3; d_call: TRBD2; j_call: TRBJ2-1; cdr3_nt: TGTGCCAGCAGTAATAACGGACTAGGGCGCAATGAGCAGTTCTTC; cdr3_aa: CASSNNGLGRNEQFF
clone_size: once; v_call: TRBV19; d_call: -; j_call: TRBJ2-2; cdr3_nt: TGTGCCAGTAGTATAGGTACTCCTCACGGGGAGCTGTTTTTT; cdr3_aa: CASSIGTPHGELFF
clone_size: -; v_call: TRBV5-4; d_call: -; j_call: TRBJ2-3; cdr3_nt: TGTGCCACAGGGGTCTATACGCAGTATTTT; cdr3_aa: CATGVYTQYF
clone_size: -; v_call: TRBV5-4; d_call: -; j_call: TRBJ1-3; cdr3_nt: TGTGCCAGCAGCTTACAGGGTTCTGGAAACACCATATATTTT; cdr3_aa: CASSLQGSGNTIYF
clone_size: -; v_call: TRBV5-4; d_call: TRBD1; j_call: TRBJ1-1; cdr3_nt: TGTGCCAGCAGCAGACCTACAGGGGCGAACACTGAAGCTTTCTTT; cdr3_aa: CASSRPTGANTEAFF
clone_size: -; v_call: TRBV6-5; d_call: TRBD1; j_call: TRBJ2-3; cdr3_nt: TGTGCCAGCAGCCGAAGGGGGCCAGATACGCAGTATTTT; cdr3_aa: CASSRRGPDTQYF
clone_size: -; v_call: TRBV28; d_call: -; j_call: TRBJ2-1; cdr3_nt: TGTGCCAGCCATTCGGACTTTAGCTCCTACAATGAGCAGTTCTTC; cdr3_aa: CASHSDFSSYNEQFF
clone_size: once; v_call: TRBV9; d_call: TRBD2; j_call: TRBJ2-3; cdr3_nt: TGTGCCAGCAACCTCCTAGCGGCTAGCACAGATACGCAGTATTTT; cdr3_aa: CASNLLAASTDTQYF
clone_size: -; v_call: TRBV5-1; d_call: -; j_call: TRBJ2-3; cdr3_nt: TGCGCCAGCAGCTTGCGGGCAGGGGATACAGATACGCAGTATTTT; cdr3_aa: CASSLRAGDTDTQYF
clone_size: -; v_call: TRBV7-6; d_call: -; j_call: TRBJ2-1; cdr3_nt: TGTGCCAGCAGCGACGGGCGGGCCCGTGGCAATGAGCAGTTCTTC; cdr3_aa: CASSDGRARGNEQFF
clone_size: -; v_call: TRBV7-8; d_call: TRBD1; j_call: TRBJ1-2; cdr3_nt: TGTGCCAGCAGCTATAGGGCCCCAGGGGGTGGTAGGGATGGCTACACCTTC; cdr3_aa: CASSYRAPGGGRDGYTF
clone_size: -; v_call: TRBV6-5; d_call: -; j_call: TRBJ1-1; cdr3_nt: TGTGCCAGCAGCCACTCGCGCCAGTTGAGGGTTGGGGCTTTCTTT; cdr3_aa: CASSHSRQLRVGAFF
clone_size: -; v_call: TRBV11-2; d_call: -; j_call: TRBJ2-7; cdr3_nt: TGTGCCAGCAGCTTAGATATTGGCGGGTTCTACGAGCAGTACTTC; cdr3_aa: CASSLDIGGFYEQYF
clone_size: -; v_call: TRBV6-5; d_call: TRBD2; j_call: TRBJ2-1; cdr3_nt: TGTGCCAGCAAGGGACTAGCGGACTTCAATGAGCAGTTCTTC; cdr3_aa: CASKGLADFNEQFF
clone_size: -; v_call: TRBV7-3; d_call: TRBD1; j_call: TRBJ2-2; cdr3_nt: TGTGCCAGCAGCTCTGGGACAGGGGGCGCATCCGGGGAGCTGTTTTTT; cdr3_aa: CASSSGTGGASGELFF
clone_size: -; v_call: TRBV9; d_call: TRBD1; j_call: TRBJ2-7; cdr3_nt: TGTGCCAGCAGCGTAGACCCCAACAGGGGTTACGAGCAGTACTTC; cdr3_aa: CASSVDPNRGYEQYF
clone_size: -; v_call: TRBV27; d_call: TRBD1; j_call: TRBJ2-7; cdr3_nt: TGTGCCAGCAGCCGCGGACAGGCCGAGCAGTACTTC; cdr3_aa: CASSRGQAEQYF
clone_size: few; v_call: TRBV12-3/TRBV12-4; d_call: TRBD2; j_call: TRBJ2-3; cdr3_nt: TGTGCCAGCAGTTCTACTAGCGGAACAGCCCAATTT; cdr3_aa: CASSSTSGTAQF
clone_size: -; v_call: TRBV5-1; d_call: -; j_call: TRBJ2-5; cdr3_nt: TGCGCCAGCAGCCCGGGAGAGCGGCAAGAGACCCAGTACTTC; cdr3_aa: CASSPGERQETQYF
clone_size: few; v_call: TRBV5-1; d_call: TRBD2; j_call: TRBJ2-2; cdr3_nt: TGCGCCAGCAGCTTTTCTAGCGGGGACACCGGGGAGCTGTTTTTT; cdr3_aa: CASSFSSGDTGELFF